A single sample gave rise to the 28 T cell receptor beta chains below, sequenced in a study of yellow fever vaccine responses in identical twins (dated by TCRdb to about 2018). Libraries came from RT-PCR. TCRdb names Illumina HiSeq 2500 as the instrument used. In-frame beta chains were kept once TCRdb had trimmed the public reads at Q25 with fastp and called clones with MiXCR. One record per CDR3 amino acid sequence lists the most common genes and DNA. The sample profile shows about 10,000 distinct CDR3 sequences; over 65% of them were found once. Together, the top ten hold around 2% of the sample. Sample: T cells from blood (PBMCs), unsorted or a sorted subset (not recorded which), taken before or after yellow fever vaccination (not recorded which). The receptors come from a woman aged 18-29 years who received the yellow fever vaccine. Donor details come from another sample of the same person, matched by shared clones.

The chain is built from TRBV6-8 and TRBJ1-2; perhaps TRBD1 as D (6 bases). Trimming left V 0 bases short and J 4 bases short, with 18 bases between. The germline V gene has CDR1 MNHGY and CDR2 SAAAGT. This CDR3 has 17 residues. CDR3: CASSYSMVGGGTYGYTF. The CDR3 nucleotides read TGTGCCAGCAGTTACTCGATGGTCGGAGGGGGGACCTATGGCTACACCTTC.

The chain joins TRBV7-9 to TRBJ2-1; TRBD1 matches 7 bases. The germline gives CDR1 SEHNR, CDR2 FQNEAQ (reference sequence). V gave up 5 bases and J gave up 6 bases; unmatched junction bases: 7. The CDR3 covers 14 residues. The CDR3 nucleotides read TGTGCCAGCAGCAGGGACAGCCCATCCAATGAGCAGTTCTTC. Translated: CASSRDSPSNEQFF.

This chain joins TRBV25-1 and TRBJ2-7; TRBD2 agrees at 9 bases. The CDR3 covers 15 residues. The V segment lost 7 bases and the J segment 4 bases; nucleotides outside the gene matches: 11. Germline V gives CDR1 MGHDK, CDR2 SYGVNS. CDR3 bases: TGTGCCAGCACCCCTCGGGGTAGCGGGGGATACGAGCAGTACTTC. Its protein product is CASTPRGSGGYEQYF.

There are a few counts of this clonotype. The genes are TRBV23-1 and TRBJ1-1; D might be TRBD1 (5 bases). TRBV23-1 is treated as an ORF (open reading frame) with a function not yet certain. CDR3 length: 14 residues. V lost 2 bases to trimming and J lost 1 base, with 8 bases between them. The DNA of the CDR3 is TGCGCCAGCAGTCAAGCAGGGTGGAACACTGAAGCTTTCTTT. Protein product: CASSQAGWNTEAFF.

The V gene is TRBV25-1, the J gene TRBJ1-3; no clear D. Trimming stripped 1 base from V and 5 bases from J, with 9 bases between. Germline V gene sequence: CDR1 MGHDK, CDR2 SYGVNS. The CDR3 runs to 14 residues. The CDR3 is CASSESGARNTIYF. The CDR3 coding sequence is TGTGCCAGCAGTGAATCGGGTGCCCGAAACACCATATATTTT.

The chain employs TRBV29-1 and TRBJ1-5; no clear D. CDR3 length: 11 amino acids. Germline CDR1 is SQVTM and CDR2 is ANQGSEA. Between the trimmed V and J ends, which lost 6 bases and 7 bases, there was a span of 10 bases. The CDR3 nucleotides read TGCAGCGTGGGATTAGACCAGCCCCAGCATTTT. Encoded protein: CSVGLDQPQHF.

The chain uses TRBV29-1 and TRBJ1-6; D not resolved. The CDR3 has 13 residues. V lost 4 bases and J lost 7, with 11 bases in between. Germline CDR1 is SQVTM and CDR2 is ANQGSEA. The CDR3 here is CSVGDHGNSPLHF. CDR3 bases: TGCAGCGTTGGCGACCACGGGAATTCACCCCTCCACTTT.

V gene TRBV9 combines with J gene TRBJ2-5; TRBD1 might be the D (5 bases). The V gene's germline CDR1 is SGDLS and CDR2 YYNGEE. V gave up 5 bases and J gave up 7 bases, with 15 bases separating them. CDR3 length: 13 residues. The CDR3 loop reads CASRSTEEGTQYF. The CDR3 DNA reads as TGTGCCAGCAGATCGACAGAAGAAGGGACCCAGTACTTC. The entire variable domain, with the rest obtained from reference TRBV9 and TRBJ2-5, is as follows: DSGVTQTPKHLITATGQRVTLRCSPRSGDLSVYWYQQSLDQGLQFLIQYYNGEERAKGNILERFSAQQFPDLHSELNLSSLELGDSALYFCASRSTEEGTQYFGPGTRLLVL.

The rearrangement uses TRBV5-6 and TRBJ2-5, with 10 bases fitting TRBD2. V gave up 1 base and J gave up 7 bases; unmatched junction bases: 10. Germline values: CDR1 SGHDT, CDR2 YYEEEE. This CDR3 has 16 residues. The CDR3 DNA follows: TGTGCCAGCAGCTTGAGGACTAGCGGCCGTCCTGGGACCCAGTACTTC. As protein: CASSLRTSGRPGTQYF.

This chain joins TRBV28 and TRBJ2-5, with TRBD2 as a possible D gene (6 bases). The CDR3 length is 16 residues. V lost 5 bases, J lost 2 bases, and 18 bases lay in between. Germline loops: CDR1 MDHEN, CDR2 SYDVKM. CDR3 nucleotides: TGTGCCAGCAGTACACGACGGAGTAGCGGACAAGAGACCCAGTACTTC. Its translation is CASSTRRSSGQETQYF.

The V and J genes are TRBV23-1 and TRBJ2-7, with D perhaps matching TRBD2 (6 bases). Being an ORF, TRBV23-1 has a function that is uncertain. This CDR3 is built from 16 residues. Deletions cut 4 bases from V and 0 bases from J, with 16 bases between. The CDR3 loop reads CASSPHLAESSYEQYF. CDR3 coding DNA: TGCGCCAGCAGTCCCCATTTAGCGGAGAGCTCCTACGAGCAGTACTTC.

This chain joins TRBV18 and TRBJ2-1, with D perhaps TRBD2 (5 bases). Germline-derived CDR1 and CDR2 are KGHSH and LQKENI. Trimming cost V 3 bases and J 0 bases, with 12 bases left between them. This CDR3 region has 16 residues. CDR3 DNA sequence: TGTGCCAGCTCACCTGGGAGCCCAAGCTCCTACAATGAGCAGTTCTTC. This sequence encodes CASSPGSPSSYNEQFF.

This sequence joins TRBV5-4 and TRBJ1-2; D gene ambiguous. The CDR3 loop spans 13 amino acids. Germline V gives CDR1 SGHNT, CDR2 YYREEE (reference sequence). V was trimmed by 4 bases and J by 6 bases, leaving 13 bases between them. CDR3 protein: CASSLWAGDGYTF. In DNA form, the CDR3 reads TGTGCCAGCAGCCTCTGGGCAGGAGATGGCTACACCTTC. The full variable domain, in which reference TRBV5-4 and TRBJ1-2 provide the parts outside the CDR3, is ETGVTQSPTHLIKTRGQQVTLRCSSQSGHNTVSWYQQALGQGPQFIFQYYREEENGRGNFPPRFSGLQFPNYSSELNVNALELDDSALYLCASSLWAGDGYTFGSGTRLTVV.

This clonotype was observed a few times. The gene calls are TRBV29-1 and TRBJ2-1; D gene unclear. V lost 2 bases and J 2 bases, leaving 10 bases between the germline ends. The CDR3 runs 14 residues. The germline V gene encodes CDR1 SQVTM and CDR2 ANQGSEA. The CDR3 protein is CSVELRSTYNEQFF. In DNA, the CDR3 is TGCAGCGTTGAACTACGTAGCACCTACAATGAGCAGTTCTTC.

V and J are TRBV3-1 and TRBJ2-1; D unresolved. Trimming took off 5 bases at V and 1 base at J, with 12 bases between the two ends. The CDR3 sequence is 15 residues long. Looked up from germline, CDR1 is LGHDT and CDR2 is YNNKEL (reference sequence). The CDR3 reads CASSANTESYNEQFF. The CDR3 DNA is TGTGCCAGCAGCGCAAATACGGAGTCCTACAATGAGCAGTTCTTC.

This clonotype was seen a handful of times. The rearrangement joins TRBV18 to TRBJ2-3; no reliable D call. The CDR3 has 13 residues. Trimming cost V 3 bases and J 5 bases, with 9 bases left between them. Germline loops: CDR1 KGHSH, CDR2 LQKENI. The CDR3 DNA is TGTGCCAGCTCACCCCCGTTGGTAGATACGCAGTATTTT. The encoded protein is CASSPPLVDTQYF.

This sequence joins TRBV12-3 or TRBV12-4 and TRBJ2-5; 7 positions match TRBD2. The CDR3 covers 14 residues. V gave up 7 bases and J gave up 4 bases; unmatched junction bases: 9. The CDR3 loop is CASKKGLRAETQYF. For the CDR3, the DNA is TGTGCCAGCAAGAAGGGACTAAGGGCAGAGACCCAGTACTTC.

V and J are TRBV18 and TRBJ2-5; no clear D. CDR3 size: 13 residues. Trimming cost V 3 bases and J 2 bases, with 7 bases left between them. Germline V lookup: CDR1 KGHSH, CDR2 LQKENI. The DNA of the CDR3 is TGTGCCAGCTCACCTCTCGATCAAGAGACCCAGTACTTC. Amino acid sequence: CASSPLDQETQYF. The full variable domain, completed using reference TRBV18 and TRBJ2-5, is NAGVMQNPRHLVRRRGQEARLRCSPMKGHSHVYWYRQLPEEGLKFMVYLQKENIIDESGMPKERFSAEFPKEGPSILRIQQVVRGDSAAYFCASSPLDQETQYFGPGTRLLVL.

The rearrangement links TRBV12-1 to TRBJ2-1; TRBD1 reflects the table's D call only, with no check against the DNA. TRBV12-1 represents a pseudogene. The CDR3 extends over 13 amino acids. The CDR3 DNA reads as TGCGCCAGCAGCTTAACAGGGGACAATGAGCAGTTCTTC. This translates into CASSLTGDNEQFF.

The chain combines TRBV12-3 or TRBV12-4 with TRBJ2-7; TRBD1 aligns across 7 bases. V was clipped by 9 bases and J by 3 bases; unmatched bases: 11. The CDR3 runs to 14 residues. Here the CDR3 reads CASKAGGMGYEQYF. Written as DNA, the CDR3 is TGTGCCAGTAAGGCAGGGGGAATGGGCTACGAGCAGTACTTC.

The chain uses TRBV4-2 and TRBJ1-5; D not resolved. The germline V gene encodes CDR1 LGHNA and CDR2 YNFKEQ. The CDR3 contains 16 residues. V dropped 0 bases and J dropped 0 bases, with 9 bases sitting between them. This CDR3 reads CASSQEEGSSNQPQHF. Written as DNA, the CDR3 is TGTGCCAGCAGCCAAGAGGAGGGCAGTAGCAATCAGCCCCAGCATTTT.

In this sample, this clonotype turned up once. The J gene is TRBJ1-2, the V gene TRBV12-3 or TRBV12-4; 8 bases map to TRBD1. J was trimmed by 8 bases and V by 5 bases; bases with no gene match: 7. There are 13 residues in the CDR3. CDR3 residues: CASSPRTGSGYTF. CDR3 DNA sequence: TGTGCCAGCAGTCCACGGACAGGGTCGGGCTACACCTTC.

J is TRBJ1-1 and V is TRBV10-3, with TRBD1 matching over 8 bases. This CDR3 is built from 15 residues. CDR1 is ENHRY, CDR2 SYGVKD, per germline. V gave up 3 bases and J gave up 6 bases; unmatched junction bases: 9. CDR3 sequence: CAISDGGQGLSEAFF. CDR3 DNA: TGTGCCATCAGTGACGGTGGACAGGGCCTGTCTGAAGCTTTCTTT.

This clonotype was observed a handful of times. V and J are TRBV23-1 and TRBJ1-4; no firm D call. TRBV23-1 belongs to the ORF category, with a function that is uncertain. Trimming shortened V by 1 base and J by 8 bases, and 8 bases separated the two germline ends. The CDR3 runs to 13 residues. CDR3 loop: CASSQLGGEKLFF. CDR3 nucleotides: TGCGCCAGCAGTCAATTGGGTGGCGAAAAACTGTTTTTT.

This clonotype showed up just a few times. The chain employs TRBV2 and TRBJ1-1; D remains ambiguous. V was clipped by 0 bases and J by 12 bases, with 8 bases between them. This CDR3 is built from 11 residues. Germline loops: CDR1 SNHLY, CDR2 FYNNEI. The DNA for the CDR3 is TGTGCCAGCAGTGAAGCGGTCGTTCCTTTCTTT. Amino acid sequence: CASSEAVVPFF.

This clonotype was observed a single time. J is TRBJ2-2 and V is TRBV27; possible D gene TRBD1, 8 bases. V shed 4 bases and J shed 4 bases, with 16 bases lying between them. This CDR3 is 16 amino acids long. The germline gives CDR1 MNHEY, CDR2 SMNVEV (reference sequence). Here the CDR3 DNA reads TGTGCCAGCAGTTCAGGACAGGGAGGGAGCACCGGGGAGCTGTTTTTT. It translates to CASSSGQGGSTGELFF.

The gene calls are TRBV27 and TRBJ2-1; 9 nucleotides align to TRBD2. The CDR3 is 15 amino acids. V was pared by 5 bases and J by 5 bases, with 7 bases of the junction left unmatched. Germline V gene sequence: CDR1 MNHEY, CDR2 SMNVEV (reference sequence). For the CDR3, the DNA is TGTGCCAGCAGTCTGGGACTAGCTTTCAACAATGAGCAGTTCTTC. Translated, it gives CASSLGLAFNNEQFF.

This chain links TRBV18 with TRBJ2-5; 8 nucleotides align to TRBD1. CDR1 is KGHSH, CDR2 LQKENI, per germline. The CDR3 is 16 amino acids. The J segment lost 6 bases and the V segment lost 3 bases, leaving 12 bases of the junction unmatched. The CDR3 DNA sequence: TGTGCCAGCTCACCCACGACGGACAGGGTGGGAAAGACCCAGTACTTC. This gives the protein CASSPTTDRVGKTQYF.